This record looks at one TCR beta chain sequence and its context. Antigen unknown. One junction end does not reproduce the germline sequence, and a read error may be involved. Using RNA template, CDR3s of TCR alpha and beta were amplified with iRepertoire arm-PCR. One-step reverse transcription and amplification started from around 100-400 ng of tissue mRNA or PBMC total RNA. Each CDR3 protein is one row after TCRdb ran MiXCR on the multiplex PCR reads. The repertoire holds around 44,000 distinct CDR3 sequences, with 20% to 25% as singletons. The source of the sample is a study of glioma-infiltrating T cells. Findings of the study overall: Tissue-blood divergence was below expectation in non-neoplastic patients, above in gliomas. Only very few CDR3 sequences appeared in both tissue and blood.

CDR3 length: 17 residues. The germline V gene has CDR1 MDHEN and CDR2 SYDVKM. This TCR derives from a human donor with low-grade glioma or glioblastoma, undergoing nonglioma brain surgery, or in good health (not recorded which). Sequenced input: glioma tissue, nonneoplastic brain tissue, or PBMCs (not recorded which). The chain employs TRBV28 and TRBJ2-7, with 9 bases lining up with TRBD1. The DNA of the CDR3 is TGTGCCAGCAGTCCCCGGGACAGGGTCGGGCTCTTCTACGAGCAATACTTC. Amino acid sequence: CASSPRDRVGLFYEQYF.